This T cell receptor beta chain was observed in a study of blood T cell repertoires in COVID-19. Authors' analysis steps: Amplification of reference gene primers was used by the study to estimate nucleated cell counts. Produced via immunoSEQ multiplex PCR; TCRdb's table is partial and in-frame only. Clonal size and the V and J genes are those of that table, whereas D and trimming came from the DNA. The sample carries around 300,000 clones, about 83% recorded once. V lost 3 bases to trimming and J lost 0 bases, with 10 bases between them. Germline V gives CDR1 SGHNT, CDR2 YENEEA. This CDR3 comprises 15 residues.

The chain carries TRBV11-3 and TRBJ2-3; D remains unclear. This receptor was identified in a man aged 30-40 years with active or convalescent COVID-19. The sequencing sample was made of peripheral blood. CDR3: CASSLSGPSTDTQYF. The CDR3 DNA follows: TGTGCCAGCAGCTTGAGTGGGCCTAGCACAGATACGCAGTATTTT.